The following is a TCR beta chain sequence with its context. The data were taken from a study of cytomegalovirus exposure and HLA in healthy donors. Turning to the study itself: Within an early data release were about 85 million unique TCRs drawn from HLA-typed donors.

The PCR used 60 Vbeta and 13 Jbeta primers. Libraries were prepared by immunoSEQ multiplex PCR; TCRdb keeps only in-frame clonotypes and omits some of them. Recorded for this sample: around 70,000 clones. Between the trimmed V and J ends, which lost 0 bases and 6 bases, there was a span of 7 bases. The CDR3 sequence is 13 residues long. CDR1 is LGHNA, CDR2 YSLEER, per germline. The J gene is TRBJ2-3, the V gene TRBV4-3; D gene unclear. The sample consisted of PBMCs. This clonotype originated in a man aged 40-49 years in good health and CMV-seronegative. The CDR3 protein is CASSQETSDTQYF. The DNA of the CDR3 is TGCGCCAGCAGCCAAGAAACGAGTGATACGCAGTATTTT.